The table lists the clone carrying this T cell receptor beta chain with many counts. Its antigen remains unknown. The authors amplified TCR beta CDR3 from genomic DNA using two-round multiplex PCR. Specific primers for each TRBV and TRBJ gene were what first-round PCR used. TCRdb itself ran the multiplex PCR reads through MiXCR, one entry per CDR3 protein. The sample contains around 60,000 distinct CDR3 sequences, 26% of which appear only once. The data are from a study of prognosis after radiotherapy for stage I lung cancer. Study details: The non-small cell lung cancer patients were all regarded as unsuitable for surgery on medical grounds. Study results and limitations: A drop in unique TCR clone counts was seen after stereotactic body radiation therapy, median around 9,500 versus 6,500.

A draw of approximately 5.6 milliliters of peripheral blood took place at each of two time points. The CDR3 totals 15 residues. V shed 3 bases and J shed 3 bases, with 12 bases lying between them. The V call is TRBV12-3 or TRBV12-4, the J call TRBJ1-5; D is possibly TRBD1 (5 bases). Sample: PBMCs, taken before or after stereotactic body radiation therapy (not recorded which). This clonotype was obtained from a donor of 50 years or more with non-small cell lung cancer. The CDR3 DNA reads as TGTGCCAGCAGTTTTGGACACGGGATCAATCAGCCCCAGCATTTT. Amino acid sequence: CASSFGHGINQPQHF.